A selection of T cell receptor beta chains follows, all from one sample in a study of OX40 agonist ivuxolimab in advanced cancers. The table came from immunoSEQ multiplex PCR; TCRdb's copy has only in-frame clones and leaves some out. In the table there are roughly 80,000 clones, 87% of which are singletons. The source material was CD4+ or CD8+ T cells sorted from blood, sampled in a trial of the OX40 agonist ivuxolimab. All receptors derive from an adult with an advanced solid tumor such as melanoma, head and neck, liver or kidney cancer. Both conserved end residues are part of each CDR3. The D gene is left open where the match is weak. Size values are once, few and many counts, or a class for expanded clones, and some rows have none.

abundance	v_gene	j_gene	d_gene	CDR3aa	CDR3nt
-	TRBV6-1	TRBJ1-1	-	CASSDRDLEAFF	TGTGCCAGCAGTGACCGGGACTTGGAAGCTTTCTTT
-	TRBV28	TRBJ1-3	-	CASSSPSSVAGNTIYF	TGTGCCAGCAGTTCGCCCTCATCCGTAGCGGGAAACACCATATATTTT
once	TRBV7-9	TRBJ1-1	TRBD1	CASSTTGTGNTEAFF	TGCGCCAGCAGCACAACCGGGACAGGGAACACTGAAGCTTTCTTT
-	TRBV20-1	TRBJ1-4	-	CSARANEKLFF	TGCAGTGCTAGGGCAAATGAAAAACTGTTTTTT
-	TRBV11-2	TRBJ2-2	TRBD2	CASRIAGPHTGELFF	TGTGCCAGCAGAATAGCGGGACCCCACACCGGGGAGCTGTTTTTT
-	TRBV10-3	TRBJ1-2	-	CAISAKDNYGYTF	TGTGCCATCAGTGCAAAGGACAACTATGGCTACACCTTC
-	TRBV5-6	TRBJ1-1	TRBD1	CASSLVQGADTEAFF	TGTGCCAGCAGCTTGGTTCAGGGGGCGGACACTGAAGCTTTCTTT
-	TRBV4-1	TRBJ1-2	TRBD1	CASSQATGGNYGYTF	TGCGCCAGCAGCCAAGCTACAGGGGGAAACTATGGCTACACCTTC
-	TRBV5-1	TRBJ2-3	-	CASSGGGGNTDTQYF	TGCGCCAGCAGCGGAGGGGGTGGGAACACAGATACGCAGTATTTT
-	TRBV9	TRBJ1-6	-	CASSVTYNNSPLHF	TGTGCCAGCAGCGTAACATACAATAATTCACCCCTCCACTTT
once	TRBV18	TRBJ1-3	-	CASYPEHGGNTIYF	TGTGCCAGCTACCCTGAGCATGGGGGAAACACCATATATTTT
-	TRBV5-5	TRBJ2-5	-	CASSSPMSQGYGETQYF	TGTGCCAGCAGCTCGCCCATGAGTCAGGGATATGGAGAGACCCAGTACTTC
-	TRBV6-5	TRBJ1-2	-	CASSSIYGYTF	TGTGCCAGCAGTTCTATCTATGGCTACACCTTC
-	TRBV11-3	TRBJ2-2	-	CASSLGAGTGELFF	TGTGCCAGCAGCTTAGGGGCCGGCACCGGGGAGCTGTTTTTT
few	TRBV10-1	TRBJ2-4	-	CASSESQGRGNIQYF	TGCGCCAGCAGTGAGAGCCAGGGACGGGGTAACATTCAGTACTTC
-	TRBV28	TRBJ2-3	TRBD1	CASSLWGQGGTTDTQYF	TGTGCCAGCAGTTTATGGGGACAGGGGGGGACGACAGATACGCAGTATTTT
once	TRBV10-1	TRBJ2-3	-	CASSDRHGTDTQYF	TGCGCCAGCAGTGATCGCCATGGGACAGATACGCAGTATTTT
-	TRBV6-5	TRBJ1-2	-	CASSRQGHGYTF	TGTGCCAGCAGTAGGCAGGGCCATGGCTACACCTTC
-	TRBV2	TRBJ1-4	-	CASKGSNEKLFF	TGTGCCAGCAAGGGGAGTAATGAAAAACTGTTTTTT
-	TRBV7-2	TRBJ1-2	TRBD1	CARNRGLNYGYTF	TGTGCCAGGAACAGGGGGCTTAACTATGGCTACACCTTC
-	TRBV7-9	TRBJ2-5	-	CASSSSGTQETQYF	TGTGCCAGCAGCTCTTCCGGAACCCAAGAGACCCAGTACTTC
-	TRBV19	TRBJ2-2	TRBD1	CASNQGRDRGRSGELFF	TGTGCCAGTAACCAGGGCCGGGACAGGGGACGCTCCGGGGAGCTGTTTTTT
-	TRBV10-1	TRBJ2-4	TRBD2	CARASGRLGKNIQYF	TGCGCCAGGGCTAGCGGGAGATTGGGCAAAAACATTCAGTACTTC
-	TRBV7-9	TRBJ2-7	TRBD1	CASSLPDRASEQYF	TGTGCCAGCAGCCTCCCCGACAGGGCCTCTGAGCAGTACTTC
few	TRBV5-1	TRBJ1-1	-	CASSLGSSRGTEAFF	TGCGCCAGCAGCTTGGGCAGCTCAAGGGGAACTGAAGCTTTCTTT
-	TRBV7-9	TRBJ1-2	-	CASSLSLDFLSVPGYTF	TGTGCCAGCAGCTTAAGTTTAGATTTTCTCTCGGTACCGGGCTACACCTTC